The clone carrying this T cell receptor (beta chain) was counted at least ten times. Expressed TCRB transcripts got sequenced, as all isolated RNA was reverse transcribed. Clones were read by immunoSEQ multiplex PCR, and TCRdb kept only the in-frame ones, dropping some. This repertoire shows 150,000 or so clones, about a tenth found once; its top ten account for around 0.63%. These data originate in a study of beta chain features in type 1 diabetes. The CDR3 is made up of 11 amino acids. CDR1 SQVTM and CDR2 ANQGSEA come from the germline V gene. Deletions cut 6 bases from V and 7 bases from J, with 10 bases between.

The sequencing input was central memory CD4+ T cells from blood. This clonotype was sampled from a man in his late teens or twenties in good health. This chain connects TRBV29-1 to TRBJ2-1; D may be TRBD2 (5 bases). CDR3 sequence (DNA): TGCAGCGTCCGGACTGGAAATGAGCAGTTCTTC. It yields the protein CSVRTGNEQFF.